The entry below gives a single TCR beta chain sequence along with its context. This sample was included in a study of blood T cell repertoires in COVID-19. Study summary: Samples taken during acute and convalescent COVID-19 were collected in the United States, Italy and Spain.

Using immunoSEQ multiplex PCR, the repertoire was profiled, and TCRdb retains in-frame clones only, with some absent. The profile shows about 200,000 clones, 80% to 90% of them singletons. The CDR3 is 14 residues long. Trimming took 5 bases from V and 4 from J, leaving 15 bases between them. Germline lookup yields CDR1 SGHVS and CDR2 FQNEAQ. The chain recombines TRBV7-8 with TRBJ2-7, with D tentatively TRBD1 (6 bases). The material sequenced was PBMCs or T cells enriched from blood (not recorded which). The TCR was taken from a man aged 40-49 years who had recovered from COVID-19. CDR3 loop: CASSPGTRAYEQYF. In nucleotides, the CDR3 is TGTGCCAGCAGCCCCGGGACAAGGGCTTACGAGCAGTACTTC.